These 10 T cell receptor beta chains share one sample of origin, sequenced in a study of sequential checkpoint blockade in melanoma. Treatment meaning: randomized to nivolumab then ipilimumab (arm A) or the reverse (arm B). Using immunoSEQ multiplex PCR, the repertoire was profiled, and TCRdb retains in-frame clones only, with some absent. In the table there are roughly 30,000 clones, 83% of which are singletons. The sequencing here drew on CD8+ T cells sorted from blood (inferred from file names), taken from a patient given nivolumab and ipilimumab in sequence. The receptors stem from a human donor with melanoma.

CDR3 DNA: TGTGCCAGTAGCCAAGGGGTTTTAGGGAACACTGAAGCTTTCTTT. Translated: CASSQGVLGNTEAFF. The rearrangement joins TRBV19 to TRBJ1-1; D may be TRBD1 (5 bases). CDR3 length equals 15 residues. V was clipped by 6 bases and J by 1 base, with 15 bases between them. Germline V gene sequence: CDR1 LNHDA, CDR2 SQIVND (reference sequence).

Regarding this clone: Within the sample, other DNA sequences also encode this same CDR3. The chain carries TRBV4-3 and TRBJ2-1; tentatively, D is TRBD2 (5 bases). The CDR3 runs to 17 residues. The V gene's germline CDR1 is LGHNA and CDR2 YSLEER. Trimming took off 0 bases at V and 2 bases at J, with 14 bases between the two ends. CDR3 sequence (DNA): TGCGCCAGCAGCCAAGATCGAGGACTGGTCGCCTACAATGAGCAGTTCTTC. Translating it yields CASSQDRGLVAYNEQFF.

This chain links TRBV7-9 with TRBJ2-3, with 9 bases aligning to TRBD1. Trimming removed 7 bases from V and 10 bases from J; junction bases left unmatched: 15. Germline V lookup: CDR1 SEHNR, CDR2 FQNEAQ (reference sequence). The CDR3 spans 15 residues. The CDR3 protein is CASTPPGQGPIAQYF. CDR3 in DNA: TGTGCCAGCACCCCACCGGGACAGGGACCCATAGCGCAGTATTTT.

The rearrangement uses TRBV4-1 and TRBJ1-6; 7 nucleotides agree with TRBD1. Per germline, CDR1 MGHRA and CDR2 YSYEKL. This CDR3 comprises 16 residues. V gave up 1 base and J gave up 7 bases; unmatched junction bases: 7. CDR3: CASSQGGGQPNSPLHF. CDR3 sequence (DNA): TGCGCCAGCAGCCAAGGTGGGGGACAGCCAAATTCACCCCTCCACTTT.

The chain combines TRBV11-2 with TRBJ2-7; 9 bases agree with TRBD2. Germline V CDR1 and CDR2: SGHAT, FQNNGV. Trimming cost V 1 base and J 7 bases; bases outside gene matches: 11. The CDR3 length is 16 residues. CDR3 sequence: CASSLVPSGILWEQYF. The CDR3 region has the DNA TGTGCCAGCAGCTTAGTGCCTAGCGGGATCCTTTGGGAGCAGTACTTC.

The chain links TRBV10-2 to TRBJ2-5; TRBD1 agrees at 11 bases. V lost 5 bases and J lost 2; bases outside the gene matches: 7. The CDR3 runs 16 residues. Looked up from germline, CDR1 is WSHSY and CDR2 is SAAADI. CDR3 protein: CASSYSGQGEQETQYF. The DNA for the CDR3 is TGCGCCAGCAGTTATTCGGGACAGGGGGAGCAAGAGACCCAGTACTTC.

The CDR3 sequence is CASSRPTGEAFF. The DNA of the CDR3 is TGTGCCAGCTCACGTCCTACAGGTGAAGCTTTCTTT. This chain connects TRBV18 to TRBJ1-1, with D maybe TRBD1 (5 bases). Germline loops: CDR1 KGHSH, CDR2 LQKENI. The CDR3 runs to 12 residues. Trimming left V 4 bases short and J 7 bases short, with 10 bases between.

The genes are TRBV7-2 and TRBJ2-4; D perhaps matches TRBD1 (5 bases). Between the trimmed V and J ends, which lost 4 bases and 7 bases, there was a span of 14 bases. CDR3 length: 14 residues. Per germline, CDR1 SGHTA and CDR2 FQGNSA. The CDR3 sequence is CASSSSPRANIQYF. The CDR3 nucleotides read TGTGCCAGCAGCTCCTCCCCCAGGGCGAACATTCAGTACTTC.

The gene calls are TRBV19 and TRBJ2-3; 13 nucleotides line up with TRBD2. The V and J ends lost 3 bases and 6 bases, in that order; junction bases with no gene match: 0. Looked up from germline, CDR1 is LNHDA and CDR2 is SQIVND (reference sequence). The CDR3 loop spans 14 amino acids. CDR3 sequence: CASSMGLAGDTQYF. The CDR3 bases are TGTGCCAGTAGTATGGGACTAGCGGGGGATACGCAGTATTTT.

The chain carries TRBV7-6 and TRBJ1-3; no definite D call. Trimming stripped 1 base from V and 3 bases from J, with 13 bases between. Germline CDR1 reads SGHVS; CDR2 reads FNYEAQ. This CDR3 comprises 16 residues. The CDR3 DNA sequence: TGTGCCAGCAGCTTAGGGAGGGCAGGACTTGGAAACACCATATATTTT. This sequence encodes CASSLGRAGLGNTIYF.